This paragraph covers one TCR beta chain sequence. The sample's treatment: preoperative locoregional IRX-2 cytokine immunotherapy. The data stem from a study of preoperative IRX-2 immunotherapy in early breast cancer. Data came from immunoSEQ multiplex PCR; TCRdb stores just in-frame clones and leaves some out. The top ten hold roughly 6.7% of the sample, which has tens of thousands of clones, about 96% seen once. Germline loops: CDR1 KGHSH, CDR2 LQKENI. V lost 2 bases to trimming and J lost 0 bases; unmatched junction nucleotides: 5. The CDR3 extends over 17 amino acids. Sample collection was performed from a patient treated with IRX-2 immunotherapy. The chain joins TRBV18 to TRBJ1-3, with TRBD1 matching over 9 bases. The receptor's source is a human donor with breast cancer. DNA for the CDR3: TGTGCCAGCTCACCAGTGACAGGGGGTTCCTCTGGAAACACCATATATTTT. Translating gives CASSPVTGGSSGNTIYF. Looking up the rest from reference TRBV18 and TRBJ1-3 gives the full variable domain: NAGVMQNPRHLVRRRGQEARLRCSPMKGHSHVYWYRQLPEEGLKFMVYLQKENIIDESGMPKERFSAEFPKEGPSILRIQQVVRGDSAAYFCASSPVTGGSSGNTIYFGEGSWLTVV.